The 30 T cell receptor beta chains reported below all come from one sample, sequenced in a study of T cell responses to AZD1222 COVID-19 vaccine. Sequenced by immunoSEQ multiplex PCR; TCRdb stores in-frame clones only, minus some. The table lists about 85,000 clones, 80% to 90% of them singletons. The input for sequencing was peripheral blood, taken on day 0 of AZD1222 vaccination. All receptors come from an adult in good health.

This clone was seen only once. CDR3 DNA sequence: TGTGCCAGCTCTAGACTACAAGATACGCAGTATTTT. Translating gives CASSRLQDTQYF. The chain couples TRBV18 to TRBJ2-3, with D maybe TRBD2 (5 bases). CDR1 is KGHSH, CDR2 LQKENI, per germline. The CDR3 has 12 residues. The V end lost 6 bases, the J end lost 5 bases, and 9 bases lay between the germline ends.

V and J are TRBV7-9 and TRBJ2-5, with 11 positions matching TRBD1. The ends lost 6 bases at V and 5 bases at J; junction bases unmatched: 2. Germline-derived CDR1 and CDR2 are SEHNR and FQNEAQ (reference sequence). CDR3 length: 13 residues. CDR3 amino acids: CASRDRGQETQYF. CDR3 DNA: TGTGCCAGCAGGGACAGGGGGCAGGAGACCCAGTACTTC. Complete variable domain (other parts from reference TRBV7-9 and TRBJ2-5): DTGVSQNPRHKITKRGQNVTFRCDPISEHNRLYWYRQTLGQGPEFLTYFQNEAQLEKSRLLSDRFSAERPKGSFSTLEIQRTEQGDSAMYLCASRDRGQETQYFGPGTRLLVL.

This sequence joins TRBV28 and TRBJ2-2; D possibly corresponds to TRBD2 (5 bases). The CDR3 runs 17 residues. The V end lost 8 bases, the J end lost 3 bases, and 22 bases lay between the germline ends. The germline CDR1 and CDR2 sequences are MDHEN and SYDVKM. The CDR3 nucleotides are TGTGCCAGCCTTTCTTCAGGTTCCAGAGGGTACACCGGGGAGCTGTTTTTT. Residues: CASLSSGSRGYTGELFF.

The table lists this clone with a count of one. This sequence joins TRBV19 and TRBJ1-1; D gene unclear. Trimming left V 6 bases short and J 0 bases short, with 11 bases between. The germline V gene has CDR1 LNHDA and CDR2 SQIVND (reference sequence). The CDR3 spans 14 residues. The CDR3 DNA reads TGTGCCAGTAGCTTGCCTCAATTGAACACTGAAGCTTTCTTT. Residues: CASSLPQLNTEAFF. The whole variable domain, filled in from reference TRBV19 and TRBJ1-1, reads DGGITQSPKYLFRKEGQNVTLSCEQNLNHDAMYWYRQDPGQGLRLIYYSQIVNDFQKGDIAEGYSVSREKKESFPLTVTSAQKNPTAFYLCASSLPQLNTEAFFGQGTRLTVV.

In its sample, this clone was seen once. The chain uses TRBV7-2 and TRBJ2-1; D call uncertain. CDR1 and CDR2 (germline): SGHTA, FQGNSA. V lost 0 bases to trimming and J lost 3 bases, with 15 bases between them. The length of the CDR3 is 17 residues. CDR3 protein: CASSLAVVQAFYNEQFF. The CDR3 DNA reads TGTGCCAGCAGCTTAGCGGTGGTCCAGGCTTTCTACAATGAGCAGTTCTTC.

This chain links TRBV7-6 with TRBJ2-7; a weak D match, TRBD2 (5 bases). The germline V gene has CDR1 SGHVS and CDR2 FNYEAQ. The CDR3 covers 15 residues. V was pared by 6 bases and J by 4 bases, with 19 bases between. CDR3 in DNA: TGTGCCAGCAGTCAACGACGAGGCGGGTTATACGAGCAGTACTTC. Translating gives CASSQRRGGLYEQYF.

This chain links TRBV7-5 with TRBJ2-7. TRBV7-5 is designated a pseudogene. This CDR3 spans 13 amino acids. The CDR3 nucleotides are TGTGTCAGAAGCTTATGTTCCTCCTACGAGCAGTACTTC. Translated, it gives CVRSLCSSYEQYF.

The J gene is TRBJ1-2, the V gene TRBV6-5; 8 positions agree with TRBD1. The V and J ends lost 5 bases and 5 bases, in that order; junction bases with no gene match: 1. The CDR3 length is 12 residues. CDR1 and CDR2 from the germline V gene are MNHEY and SVGAGI. CDR3 nucleotides: TGTGCCAGCAGTCGACAGGGGTATGGCTACACCTTC. This translates into CASSRQGYGYTF.

CDR3 amino acids: CASSGRVPQPQHF. For the CDR3, the DNA is TGTGCCAGCAGTGGCAGGGTGCCTCAGCCCCAGCATTTT. The rearrangement uses TRBV6-2 or TRBV6-3 and TRBJ1-5; weak D call: TRBD1 (5 bases). From germline, CDR1 is MNHEY and CDR2 SVGEGT. Trimming left V 5 bases short and J 6 bases short, with 11 bases between. The CDR3 spans 13 residues.

This clone was observed once. The chain recombines TRBV29-1 with TRBJ1-2; D not resolved. The CDR3 loop spans 13 amino acids. CDR1 is SQVTM, CDR2 ANQGSEA, per germline. With 0 bases removed from V and 8 bases from J, the gap between germline ends came to 13 bases. This CDR3 reads CSVEDDERGGYTF. CDR3 bases: TGCAGCGTTGAAGATGATGAACGTGGAGGCTACACCTTC.

The rearrangement joins TRBV5-1 to TRBJ2-5; tentative D call: TRBD2 (6 bases). Germline lookup yields CDR1 SGHRS and CDR2 YFSETQ. Trimming cost V 4 bases and J 4 bases, with 20 bases left between them. This CDR3 contains 16 residues. CDR3 coding DNA: TGCGCCAGCAGCCCCGGGACTCCGTCCGCCGCAGAGACCCAGTACTTC. This codes for CASSPGTPSAAETQYF.

This chain links TRBV5-1 with TRBJ2-1, with TRBD2 matching over 11 bases. This CDR3 has 18 amino acids. The ends lost 3 bases at V and 8 bases at J; junction bases unmatched: 16. Germline CDR1 reads SGHRS; CDR2 reads YFSETQ. The CDR3 DNA is TGCGCCAGCAGCTCCCCCTGGATAGCGGGAGGGCCTTCGGATGAGCAGTTCTTC. Its protein product is CASSSPWIAGGPSDEQFF.

The CDR3 sequence is CASSQDAGVQPQHF. DNA for the CDR3: TGCGCCAGCAGCCAAGATGCAGGGGTGCAGCCCCAGCATTTT. This chain connects TRBV4-1 to TRBJ1-5; D is possibly TRBD1 (6 bases). Trimming took 0 bases from V and 7 from J, leaving 10 bases between them. The CDR3 is 14 amino acids. Germline assignment: CDR1 MGHRA and CDR2 YSYEKL.

CDR3 region: CASSPSSGAYNEQFF. CDR3 coding DNA: TGTGCCAGCAGCCCTTCCTCGGGGGCCTACAATGAGCAGTTCTTC. This chain joins TRBV28 and TRBJ2-1; the D gene is possibly TRBD2 (6 bases). Trimming left V 6 bases short and J 2 bases short, with 14 bases between. The germline CDR1 and CDR2 sequences are MDHEN and SYDVKM. CDR3 length equals 15 residues.

This chain uses TRBV29-1 with TRBJ2-5; D call uncertain. Trimming stripped 3 bases from V and 4 bases from J, with 6 bases between. Germline V gene data show CDR1 as SQVTM and CDR2 as ANQGSEA. This CDR3 is 11 amino acids long. The CDR3 here is CSVEDLETQYF. The CDR3 bases are TGCAGCGTTGAGGATCTAGAGACCCAGTACTTC.

The J gene is TRBJ1-1, the V gene TRBV18; no reliable D call. CDR3 size: 15 residues. Germline V gene lookup returns CDR1 KGHSH and CDR2 LQKENI. The V and J ends lost 2 bases and 0 bases respectively, with 10 bases between them. The DNA for the CDR3 is TGTGCCAGCTCACCAAGAACCCAGGTGAACACTGAAGCTTTCTTT. Protein sequence: CASSPRTQVNTEAFF.

J is TRBJ1-5 and V is TRBV7-3; 7 positions agree with TRBD1. This CDR3 is built from 18 residues. J was trimmed by 0 bases and V by 5 bases; bases with no gene match: 13. CDR1 SGHTA and CDR2 FQGTGA come from the germline V gene. This CDR3 is CASSNSFTGAHSNQPQHF. In nucleotides, the CDR3 is TGTGCCAGCAGCAATTCTTTTACAGGGGCCCATAGCAATCAGCCCCAGCATTTT.

This clone was recorded once. The chain uses TRBV6-5 and TRBJ1-1; no clear D gene. CDR1 is MNHEY and CDR2 is SVGAGI in the germline V gene. The CDR3 is 15 amino acids. Trimming took off 2 bases at V and 2 bases at J, with 12 bases between the two ends. In DNA, the CDR3 is TGTGCCAGCAGTTACCTCCTGACCTTCAACACTGAAGCTTTCTTT. The encoded protein is CASSYLLTFNTEAFF.

The chain recombines TRBV3-1 (or the pseudogene TRBV3-2) with TRBJ1-1; 10 bases line up with TRBD1. The V gene's germline CDR1 is LGHDT and CDR2 YNNKEL (reference sequence). The V gene end was trimmed by 1 base and the J gene end by 4 bases; junction bases not matched to a gene: 9. The CDR3 is 17 residues long. In nucleotides, the CDR3 is TGTGCCAGCAGCCAAGGTCTCCCCGGACAGGGGGGCACTGAAGCTTTCTTT. Translation gives CASSQGLPGQGGTEAFF.

This rearrangement joins TRBV6-5 to TRBJ1-2; no clear D gene. The V end lost 8 bases, the J end lost 0 bases, and 7 bases lay between the germline ends. The CDR3 is 12 residues long. The germline CDR1 and CDR2 sequences are MNHEY and SVGAGI. The CDR3: CASGTTNYGYTF. CDR3 nucleotide sequence: TGTGCCAGCGGCACCACTAACTATGGCTACACCTTC.

The genes are TRBV10-3 and TRBJ1-1; TRBD1 is a possible D gene (5 bases). The CDR3 consists of 14 residues. V lost 3 bases and J lost 0, with 8 bases in between. The germline V gene encodes CDR1 ENHRY and CDR2 SYGVKD. The CDR3 bases are TGTGCCATCAGTGACGGGGGGTTGAACACTGAAGCTTTCTTT. This sequence encodes CAISDGGLNTEAFF.

The chain is built from TRBV28 and TRBJ2-7; no reliable D call. CDR1 is MDHEN and CDR2 is SYDVKM in the germline V gene. The CDR3 is 15 residues long. Deletions cut 6 bases from V and 2 bases from J, with 17 bases between. CDR3 coding DNA: TGTGCCAGCAGGCCCGAGACTTCAGGAACCTACGAGCAGTACTTC. Translating it yields CASRPETSGTYEQYF.

V gene TRBV11-2 combines with J gene TRBJ1-5, with 7 bases fitting TRBD1. Trimming took 5 bases from V and 6 from J; bases not matched to a gene: 10. In germline, CDR1 is SGHAT, CDR2 FQNNGV. CDR3 size: 15 residues. The CDR3 sequence is CASSATTGIGQPQHF. CDR3 in DNA: TGTGCCAGCAGCGCTACGACAGGGATCGGTCAGCCCCAGCATTTT.

The rearrangement uses TRBV6-5 and TRBJ1-5; TRBD1 is a possible D gene (5 bases). Germline V gene sequence: CDR1 MNHEY, CDR2 SVGAGI. V shed 6 bases and J shed 2 bases, with 11 bases lying between them. The CDR3 totals 14 residues. The CDR3 region is CASRRGDGNQPQHF. As DNA, the CDR3 is TGTGCCAGCAGGAGAGGGGACGGCAATCAGCCCCAGCATTTT.

In this sample, this clone turned up once. The gene calls are TRBV6-5 and TRBJ2-7, with a tentative D call TRBD2 (7 bases). Trimming removed 2 bases at V and 4 bases at J, with 12 bases between. Germline V CDR1 and CDR2: MNHEY, SVGAGI. The CDR3 runs to 14 residues. DNA for the CDR3: TGTGCCAGCAGTTACAGGGGGGGGCTGTACGAGCAGTACTTC. Translation: CASSYRGGLYEQYF.

Points on this clone: The same CDR3 is also encoded by other DNA sequences in this sample. This chain links TRBV9 with TRBJ1-5; D is uncertain. CDR3 length: 13 residues. From germline, CDR1 is SGDLS and CDR2 YYNGEE. V lost 0 bases to trimming and J lost 1 base, with 2 bases between them. CDR3 sequence reads: CASSVGSNQPQHF. The CDR3 DNA reads as TGTGCCAGCAGCGTAGGCAGCAATCAGCCCCAGCATTTT.

The J gene is TRBJ2-1, the V gene TRBV10-1; D is unresolved. Germline V lookup: CDR1 WNHNN, CDR2 SYGVQD (reference sequence). The V end lost 3 bases, the J end lost 4 bases, and 16 bases lay between the germline ends. CDR3 length equals 16 residues. CDR3 nucleotide sequence: TGCGCCAGCAGTGATATGAGACGGTGGGCTTACAATGAGCAGTTCTTC. This codes for CASSDMRRWAYNEQFF.

The gene calls are TRBV11-3 and TRBJ1-1; 10 nucleotides align to TRBD1. The J segment lost 0 bases and the V segment lost 1 base, leaving 11 bases of the junction unmatched. Germline V gene lookup returns CDR1 SGHNT and CDR2 YENEEA. This CDR3 is 19 amino acids long. The CDR3 nucleotides read TGTGCCAGCAGCTTAGGGGTCGGGACAGGGGCCGTCCTGAACACTGAAGCTTTCTTT. Encoded protein: CASSLGVGTGAVLNTEAFF.

The rearrangement joins TRBV5-1 to TRBJ1-2, with 7 bases fitting TRBD1. This CDR3 region has 14 residues. Germline values: CDR1 SGHRS, CDR2 YFSETQ. V was clipped by 2 bases and J by 6 bases; unmatched bases: 7. CDR3 residues: CASSFLQGEDGYTF. As DNA, the CDR3 is TGCGCCAGCAGCTTTCTTCAGGGGGAGGATGGCTACACCTTC.

In its sample, this clone was seen a few times. The rearrangement joins TRBV19 to TRBJ2-1; D possibly corresponds to TRBD2 (6 bases). This CDR3 comprises 16 residues. CDR1 is LNHDA and CDR2 is SQIVND in the germline V gene (reference sequence). V lost 4 bases and J 5 bases, leaving 18 bases between the germline ends. The CDR3: CASSKVGSGPNNEQFF. For the CDR3, the DNA is TGTGCCAGTAGTAAGGTGGGAAGCGGGCCAAACAATGAGCAGTTCTTC.